This TCR beta chain was captured in a study of T cell responses to AZD1222 COVID-19 vaccine. The study, taken as a whole, reports: Without day 14 samples, only post-peak T cell repertoires were studied. Among spike-specific TCRs, nearly half reportedly target unmutated variant regions.

Regarding this clone: What it binds is unknown.

This CDR3 is built from 14 residues. CDR1 and CDR2 (germline): KGHSH, LQKENI. Trimming pared 6 bases from V and 0 bases from J, leaving 9 bases between. The assay was immunoSEQ multiplex PCR, and TCRdb's table has in-frame clones only and misses some. The table records 100,000 to 120,000 clones, around 90% of them present only once. The TCR comes from an adult in good health. The chain links TRBV18 to TRBJ1-3; a possible D gene is TRBD1 (5 bases). The sample consisted of peripheral blood, taken on day 0 of AZD1222 vaccination. CDR3 sequence: CASSQGYSGNTIYF. The CDR3 coding sequence is TGTGCCAGCTCCCAGGGCTACTCTGGAAACACCATATATTTT.